This TCR beta chain was found in a study of identical twins. The CDR3 covers 13 residues. Trimming removed 4 bases from V and 3 bases from J, with 10 bases in between. CDR1 and CDR2 from the germline V gene are SGHRS and YFSETQ. This clonotype was detected a few times. Its antigen is still unknown. Whole-study results and caveats: Out-of-frame alpha sequences shared by twins showed excess low generation probability. Conclusions came from cross-sectional statistical analysis, not from following the same donors. There were fewer insertions in abundant cord blood beta clonotypes, but memory repertoires showed no such pattern.

One entry per CDR3 protein results from TCRdb running MiXCR on the 5' RACE reads. The top ten hold 0.25% to 0.3% of the sample, which has some 1,700,000 distinct CDR3 sequences, less than 40% seen once. The material sequenced was cord blood. The gene calls are TRBV5-1 and TRBJ1-1, with a weak D call TRBD1 (5 bases). This clonotype was sampled from a newborn girl in good health. Here the CDR3 DNA reads TGCGCCAGCAGCCCCTGGGGGGACACTGAAGCTTTCTTT. Translated, it gives CASSPWGDTEAFF. The full variable domain, rest sourced from reference TRBV5-1 and TRBJ1-1, is KAGVTQTPRYLIKTRGQQVTLSCSPISGHRSVSWYQQTPGQGLQFLFEYFSETQRNKGNFPGRFSGRQFSNSRSEMNVSTLELGDSALYLCASSPWGDTEAFFGQGTRLTVV.